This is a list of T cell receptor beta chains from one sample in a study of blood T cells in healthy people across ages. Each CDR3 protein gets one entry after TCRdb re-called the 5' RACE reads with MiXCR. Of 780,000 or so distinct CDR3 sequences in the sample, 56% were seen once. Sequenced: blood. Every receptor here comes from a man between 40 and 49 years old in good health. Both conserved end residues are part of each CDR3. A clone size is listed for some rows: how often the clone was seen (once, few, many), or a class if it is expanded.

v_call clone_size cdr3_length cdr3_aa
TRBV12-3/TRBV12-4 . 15 CASSLAGGSGQPQHF
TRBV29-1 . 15 CSVENPTGQADGAFF
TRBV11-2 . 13 CASTHRTGYEQYF
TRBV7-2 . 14 CASSLVPGQDESYF
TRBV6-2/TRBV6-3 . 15 CASRPAGVLYNEQFF
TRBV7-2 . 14 CASSTEASTDTQYF
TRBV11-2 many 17 CASSPVTGTAMNTEAFF
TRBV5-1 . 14 CASSPRQGMSEQYF
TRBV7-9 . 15 CASSLEAGAKNIQYF
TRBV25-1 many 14 CASSERQGADTQYF
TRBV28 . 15 CASSLGSGIVYEQYF
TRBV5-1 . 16 CASSLEQGLPADTQYF
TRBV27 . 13 CASSPTAGSSQYF
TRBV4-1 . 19 CASSHQRGLAGILTDTQYF
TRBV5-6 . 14 CASSLAFAQHEQYF
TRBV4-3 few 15 CASSQGSGYTDTQYF
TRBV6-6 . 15 CASSKRTPGSYEQYF
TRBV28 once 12 CASSALSHGHTF
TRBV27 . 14 CASSLGTADYEQYF
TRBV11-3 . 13 CASSLQSGGAQYF
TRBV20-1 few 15 CSAGASGQGHTEAFF
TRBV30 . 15 CAWSQRGLGNEKLFF
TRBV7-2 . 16 CASSLVGTANYNEQFF
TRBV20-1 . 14 CSAKRQGLYNEQFF
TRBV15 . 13 CATRRGGTDTQYF
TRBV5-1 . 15 CASSLAGDRYNEQFF
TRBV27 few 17 CASSPTQGPHGKYEQYF
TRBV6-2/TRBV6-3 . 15 CASSDRGPDNSPLHF
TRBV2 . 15 CASSDLGHLNTEAFF